Below, 3 T cell receptor beta chains from the same sample are listed, as sequenced in a study of blood T cell repertoires in COVID-19. Profiled with immunoSEQ multiplex PCR; TCRdb holds only in-frame clones, not every one. The profile shows approximately 76,000 clones, approximately 89% of them singletons. Material: peripheral blood. The receptor set was obtained from an older woman with acute or convalescent COVID-19.

The chain uses TRBV19 and TRBJ2-1, with TRBD1 as a possible D gene (5 bases). CDR3 length: 15 amino acids. The germline CDR1 and CDR2 sequences are LNHDA and SQIVND (reference sequence). V was cut by 3 bases and J by 4 bases, with 13 bases left in between. CDR3 residues: CASSIKGLGYNEQFF. The CDR3 DNA is TGTGCCAGTAGTATTAAGGGGTTGGGTTACAATGAGCAGTTCTTC.

This chain connects TRBV6-5 to TRBJ2-2; TRBD1 might be the D (6 bases). Deletions cut 0 bases from V and 4 bases from J, with 9 bases between. Germline V gene sequence: CDR1 MNHEY, CDR2 SVGAGI. CDR3 size: 15 residues. CDR3 nucleotides: TGTGCCAGCAGTTACTCGTCAGGGGCCACCGGGGAGCTGTTTTTT. It codes for CASSYSSGATGELFF.

The chain couples TRBV19 to TRBJ2-1; 7 bases match TRBD2. Germline V gives CDR1 LNHDA, CDR2 SQIVND (reference sequence). V gave up 6 bases and J gave up 0 bases; unmatched junction bases: 8. The CDR3 runs 16 residues. The CDR3 coding sequence is TGTGCCAGTAGCGTCCTCGGCGGGAGCTCCTACAATGAGCAGTTCTTC. Translating gives CASSVLGGSSYNEQFF.